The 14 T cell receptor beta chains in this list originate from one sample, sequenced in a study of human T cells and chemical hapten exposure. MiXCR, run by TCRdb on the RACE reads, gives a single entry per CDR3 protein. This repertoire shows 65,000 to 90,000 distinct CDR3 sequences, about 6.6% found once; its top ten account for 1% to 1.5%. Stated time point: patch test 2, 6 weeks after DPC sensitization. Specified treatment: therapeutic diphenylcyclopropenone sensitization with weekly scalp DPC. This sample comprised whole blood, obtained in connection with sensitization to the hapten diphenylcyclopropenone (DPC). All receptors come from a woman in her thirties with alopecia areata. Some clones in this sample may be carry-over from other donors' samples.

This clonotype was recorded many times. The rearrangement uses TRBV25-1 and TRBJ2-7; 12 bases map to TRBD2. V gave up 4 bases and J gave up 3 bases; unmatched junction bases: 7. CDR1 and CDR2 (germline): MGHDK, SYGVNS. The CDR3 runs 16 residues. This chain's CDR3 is CASSGTSGTYYYEQYF. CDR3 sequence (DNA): TGTGCCAGCAGTGGGACTAGCGGGACCTATTACTACGAGCAGTACTTC.

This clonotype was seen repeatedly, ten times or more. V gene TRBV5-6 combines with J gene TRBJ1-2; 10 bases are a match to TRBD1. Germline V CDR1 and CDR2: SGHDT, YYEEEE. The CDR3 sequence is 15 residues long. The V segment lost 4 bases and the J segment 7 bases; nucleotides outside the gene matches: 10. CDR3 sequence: CASSQGQGDFFGYTF. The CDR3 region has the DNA TGTGCCAGCAGCCAAGGACAGGGGGATTTCTTTGGCTACACCTTC.

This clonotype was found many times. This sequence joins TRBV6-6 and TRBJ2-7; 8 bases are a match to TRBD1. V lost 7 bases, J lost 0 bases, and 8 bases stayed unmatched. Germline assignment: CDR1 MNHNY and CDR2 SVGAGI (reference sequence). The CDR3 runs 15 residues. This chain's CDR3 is CASTPTGASSYEQYF. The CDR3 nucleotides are TGTGCCAGCACCCCGACAGGGGCCAGCTCCTACGAGCAGTACTTC.

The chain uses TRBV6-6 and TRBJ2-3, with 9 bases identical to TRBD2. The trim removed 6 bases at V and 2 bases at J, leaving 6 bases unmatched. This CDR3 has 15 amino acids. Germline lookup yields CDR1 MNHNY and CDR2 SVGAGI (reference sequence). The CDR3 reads CASRYLAGYTDTQYF. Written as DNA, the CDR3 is TGTGCCAGCAGATATCTAGCGGGGTACACAGATACGCAGTATTTT.

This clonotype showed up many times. DNA of the CDR3: TGTGCCAGCAGTTTAGGGCTATCGGGGGAGCAGTACTTC. This sequence encodes CASSLGLSGEQYF. The chain couples TRBV27 to TRBJ2-7; perhaps TRBD2 as D (5 bases). The V gene's germline CDR1 is MNHEY and CDR2 SMNVEV (reference sequence). Deletions cut 2 bases from V and 7 bases from J, with 12 bases between. CDR3 length equals 13 residues.

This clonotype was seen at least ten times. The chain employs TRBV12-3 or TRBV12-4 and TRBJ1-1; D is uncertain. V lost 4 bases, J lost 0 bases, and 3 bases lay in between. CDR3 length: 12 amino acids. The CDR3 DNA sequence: TGTGCCAGCAGTTACATGAACACTGAAGCTTTCTTT. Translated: CASSYMNTEAFF.

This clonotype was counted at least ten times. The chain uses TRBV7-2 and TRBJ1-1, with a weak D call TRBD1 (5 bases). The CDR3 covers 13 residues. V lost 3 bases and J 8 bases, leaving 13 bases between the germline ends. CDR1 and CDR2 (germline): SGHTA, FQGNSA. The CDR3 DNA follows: TGTGCCAGCAGCTTCGGGACGGAGACGGAAGCTTTCTTT. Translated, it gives CASSFGTETEAFF.

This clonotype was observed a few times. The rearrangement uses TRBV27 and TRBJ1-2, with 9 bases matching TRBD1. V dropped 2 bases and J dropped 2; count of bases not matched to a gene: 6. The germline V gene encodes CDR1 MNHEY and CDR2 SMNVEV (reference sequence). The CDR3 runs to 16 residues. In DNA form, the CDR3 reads TGTGCCAGCAGTTTAAGAGGACAGGGGACCAACTATGGCTACACCTTC. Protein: CASSLRGQGTNYGYTF.

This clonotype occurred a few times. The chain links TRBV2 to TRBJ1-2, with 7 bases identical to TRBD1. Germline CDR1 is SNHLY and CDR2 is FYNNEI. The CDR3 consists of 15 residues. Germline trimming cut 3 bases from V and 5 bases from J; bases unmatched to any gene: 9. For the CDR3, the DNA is TGTGCCAGCAGTGATGGACCGGGACAGCCTTATGGCTACACCTTC. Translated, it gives CASSDGPGQPYGYTF.

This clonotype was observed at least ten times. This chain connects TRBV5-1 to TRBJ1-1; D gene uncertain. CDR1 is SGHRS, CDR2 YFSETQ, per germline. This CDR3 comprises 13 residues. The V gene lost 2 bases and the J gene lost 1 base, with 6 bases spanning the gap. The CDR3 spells CASSFDANTEAFF. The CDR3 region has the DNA TGCGCCAGCAGCTTTGATGCGAACACTGAAGCTTTCTTT.

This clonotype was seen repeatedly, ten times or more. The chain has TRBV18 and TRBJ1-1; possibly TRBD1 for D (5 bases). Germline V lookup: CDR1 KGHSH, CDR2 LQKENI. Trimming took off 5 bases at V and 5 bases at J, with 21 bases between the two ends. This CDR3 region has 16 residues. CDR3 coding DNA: TGTGCCAGCTCAGGCCGACTTGGGGACGAGGGGACTGAAGCTTTCTTT. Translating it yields CASSGRLGDEGTEAFF. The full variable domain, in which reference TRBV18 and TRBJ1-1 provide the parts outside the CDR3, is NAGVMQNPRHLVRRRGQEARLRCSPMKGHSHVYWYRQLPEEGLKFMVYLQKENIIDESGMPKERFSAEFPKEGPSILRIQQVVRGDSAAYFCASSGRLGDEGTEAFFGQGTRLTVV.

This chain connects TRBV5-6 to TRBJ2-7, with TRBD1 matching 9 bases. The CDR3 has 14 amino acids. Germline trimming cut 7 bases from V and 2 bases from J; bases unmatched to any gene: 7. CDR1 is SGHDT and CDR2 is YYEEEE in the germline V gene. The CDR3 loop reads CASLGQGTTYEQYF. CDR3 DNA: TGTGCCAGCTTAGGACAGGGGACCACCTACGAGCAGTACTTC.

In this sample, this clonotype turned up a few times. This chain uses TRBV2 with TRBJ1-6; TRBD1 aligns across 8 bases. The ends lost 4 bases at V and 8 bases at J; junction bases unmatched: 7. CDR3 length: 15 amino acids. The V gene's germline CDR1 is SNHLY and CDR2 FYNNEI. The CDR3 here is CASSGQGPRDSPLHF. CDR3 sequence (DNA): TGTGCCAGCAGTGGACAGGGGCCCAGAGATTCACCCCTCCACTTT.

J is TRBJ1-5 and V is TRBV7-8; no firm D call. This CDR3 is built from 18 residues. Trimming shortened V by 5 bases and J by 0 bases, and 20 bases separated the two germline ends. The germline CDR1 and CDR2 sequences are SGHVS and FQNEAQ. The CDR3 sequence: CASSVTLSLVNSNQPQHF. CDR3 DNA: TGTGCCAGCAGCGTGACCCTTTCGCTCGTCAATAGCAATCAGCCCCAGCATTTT.